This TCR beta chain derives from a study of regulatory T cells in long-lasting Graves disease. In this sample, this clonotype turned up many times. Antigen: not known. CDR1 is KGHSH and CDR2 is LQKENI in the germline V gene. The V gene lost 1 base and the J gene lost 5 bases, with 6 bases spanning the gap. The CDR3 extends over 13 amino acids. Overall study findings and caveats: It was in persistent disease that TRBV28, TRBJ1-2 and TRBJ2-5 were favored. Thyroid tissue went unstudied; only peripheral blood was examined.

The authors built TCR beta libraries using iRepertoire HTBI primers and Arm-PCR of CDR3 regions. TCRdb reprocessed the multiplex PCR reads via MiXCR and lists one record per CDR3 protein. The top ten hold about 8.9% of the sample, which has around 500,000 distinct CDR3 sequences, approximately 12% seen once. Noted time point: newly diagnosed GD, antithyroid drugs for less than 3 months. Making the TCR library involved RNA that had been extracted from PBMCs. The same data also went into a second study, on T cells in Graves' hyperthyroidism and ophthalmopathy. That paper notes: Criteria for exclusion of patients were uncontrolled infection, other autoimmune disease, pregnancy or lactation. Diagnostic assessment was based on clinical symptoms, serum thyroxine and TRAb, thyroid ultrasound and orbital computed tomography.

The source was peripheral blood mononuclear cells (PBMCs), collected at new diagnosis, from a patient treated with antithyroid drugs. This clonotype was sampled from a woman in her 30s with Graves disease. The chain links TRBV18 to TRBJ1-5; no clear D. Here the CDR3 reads CASSPQDDQPQHF. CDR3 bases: TGTGCCAGCTCACCACAGGACGATCAGCCCCAGCATTTT.